The 23 T cell receptor beta chains in this list originate from one sample, sequenced in a study of cytomegalovirus exposure and HLA in healthy donors. 13 Jbeta primers and 60 Vbeta primers were used for the PCR. Sequenced by immunoSEQ multiplex PCR; TCRdb stores in-frame clones only, minus some. The sample records roughly 200,000 clones, about 69% being singletons. Sequencing was carried out using PBMCs. The receptors were sampled from a male donor in good health and CMV-seronegative.

This chain connects TRBV4-2 to TRBJ1-6; a possible D gene is TRBD1 (5 bases). CDR1 LGHNA and CDR2 YNFKEQ come from the germline V gene. The CDR3 extends over 16 amino acids. Between the trimmed V and J ends, which lost 0 bases and 9 bases, there was a span of 15 bases. The CDR3 nucleotides are TGTGCCAGCAGCCAAGAGGGGCAAGCCGTAAGTTCACCCCTCCACTTT. Translation: CASSQEGQAVSSPLHF.

The chain joins TRBV9 to TRBJ1-2; 8 positions match TRBD1. J lost 2 bases, V lost 4 bases, and 7 bases had no gene match. The germline V gene encodes CDR1 SGDLS and CDR2 YYNGEE. The CDR3 runs 15 residues. As DNA, the CDR3 is TGTGCCAGCAGCCCCAGGACAGGGTACAACTATGGCTACACCTTC. Translation: CASSPRTGYNYGYTF.

The chain combines TRBV28 with TRBJ1-2; D is unclear. This CDR3 contains 16 residues. From germline, CDR1 is MDHEN and CDR2 SYDVKM. The ends were cut back, 5 bases at V and 5 bases at J, with 21 bases in the middle. CDR3 in DNA: TGTGCCAGCAGTCCAGCCCAGGCAGCGGCTCGGTATGGCTACACCTTC. It translates to CASSPAQAAARYGYTF.

The chain combines TRBV7-2 with TRBJ1-5, with 10 bases lining up with TRBD1. The CDR3 totals 15 residues. V lost 5 bases to trimming and J lost 7 bases; unmatched junction nucleotides: 8. The germline V gene encodes CDR1 SGHTA and CDR2 FQGNSA. CDR3 loop: CASSSPDRGRQPQHF. For the CDR3, the DNA is TGTGCCAGCAGCAGCCCCGACAGGGGGCGACAGCCCCAGCATTTT.

This clone turned up a few times. The chain is built from TRBV6-6 and TRBJ2-7; TRBD1 matches at 7 bases. J was trimmed by 0 bases and V by 7 bases; bases with no gene match: 3. This CDR3 region has 13 residues. Germline V gene sequence: CDR1 MNHNY, CDR2 SVGAGI (reference sequence). CDR3 sequence reads: CASTRQGSYEQYF. Written as DNA, the CDR3 is TGTGCCAGCACCAGACAGGGCTCCTACGAGCAGTACTTC.

The chain employs TRBV11-2 and TRBJ2-3, with D possibly TRBD2 on 6 matching bases. The ends were cut back, 5 bases at V and 9 bases at J, with 24 bases in the middle. The CDR3 runs 16 residues. The V gene's germline CDR1 is SGHAT and CDR2 FQNNGV. CDR3 sequence reads: CASSPDSMYAGRTQYF. As DNA, the CDR3 is TGTGCCAGCAGCCCAGATAGCATGTATGCGGGGAGGACGCAGTATTTT.

The rearrangement uses TRBV5-1 and TRBJ2-2; no clear D gene. The V gene's germline CDR1 is SGHRS and CDR2 YFSETQ. Trimming removed 4 bases from V and 8 bases from J, with 9 bases in between. The CDR3 spans 12 residues. The CDR3: CASSLLLGELFF. In DNA, the CDR3 is TGCGCCAGCAGCCTGCTTCTAGGGGAGCTGTTTTTT.

J is TRBJ1-5 and V is TRBV28, with 7 bases identical to TRBD1. The CDR3 consists of 16 residues. CDR1 is MDHEN, CDR2 SYDVKM, per germline. V was clipped by 7 bases and J by 4 bases; unmatched bases: 13. In DNA form, the CDR3 reads TGTGCCAGCACCTCGGGACAGACCTTGGGGAATCAGCCCCAGCATTTT. Translating it yields CASTSGQTLGNQPQHF.

The genes are TRBV7-8 and TRBJ2-1; 13 bases agree with TRBD2. From germline, CDR1 is SGHVS and CDR2 FQNEAQ. V lost 1 base to trimming and J lost 10 bases; unmatched junction nucleotides: 7. The CDR3 spans 16 residues. CDR3 in amino acids: CASSLGTSGSLVEQFF. The CDR3 DNA reads as TGTGCCAGCAGCTTAGGGACTAGCGGGAGTCTCGTCGAGCAGTTCTTC.

This chain uses TRBV6-5 with TRBJ2-3, with TRBD2 matching over 10 bases. This CDR3 is 15 amino acids long. The germline CDR1 and CDR2 sequences are MNHEY and SVGAGI. Unmatched junction bases numbered 7, after V lost 6 bases and J lost 4 bases. CDR3 in DNA: TGTGCCAGCAGCCTAGCGGGAGAGCCCCCAGATACGCAGTATTTT. It specifies CASSLAGEPPDTQYF.

J is TRBJ1-5 and V is TRBV28; TRBD1 might be the D (6 bases). Deletions cut 2 bases from V and 4 bases from J, with 12 bases between. CDR1 is MDHEN and CDR2 is SYDVKM in the germline V gene. The CDR3 is 15 residues long. CDR3 amino acids: CASSLGGQLNQPQHF. In DNA, the CDR3 is TGTGCCAGCAGTTTAGGTGGACAGTTAAATCAGCCCCAGCATTTT.

This chain uses TRBV5-4 with TRBJ2-1; D gene ambiguous. The V gene's germline CDR1 is SGHNT and CDR2 YYREEE (reference sequence). V lost 4 bases and J 16 bases, leaving 21 bases between the germline ends. The CDR3 consists of 13 residues. The CDR3 spells CASSPYPRPPSFF. The CDR3 DNA reads TGTGCCAGCAGCCCTTATCCCCGTCCCCCTTCCTTCTTC.

The chain carries TRBV28 and TRBJ1-1; 9 bases line up with TRBD1. This CDR3 comprises 17 residues. V was pared by 4 bases and J by 3 bases, with 12 bases of the junction left unmatched. The V gene's germline CDR1 is MDHEN and CDR2 SYDVKM. CDR3: CASSSAPGTGYDTEAFF. DNA for the CDR3: TGTGCCAGCAGTTCGGCCCCCGGGACAGGGTACGACACTGAAGCTTTCTTT.

Here the CDR3 DNA reads TGTGCCTTCTCGACAGCACAAGAGACCCAGTACTTC. It yields the protein CAFSTAQETQYF. The chain uses TRBV30 and TRBJ2-5, with D possibly TRBD1 on 5 matching bases. In germline, CDR1 is GTSNPN, CDR2 SVGIG (reference sequence). V was trimmed by 7 bases and J by 2 bases, leaving 11 bases between them. The CDR3 runs 12 residues.

The J gene is TRBJ1-5, the V gene TRBV27; maybe TRBD1 (6 bases). Trimming shortened V by 1 base and J by 0 bases, and 13 bases separated the two germline ends. Germline assignment: CDR1 MNHEY and CDR2 SMNVEV (reference sequence). This CDR3 has 17 amino acids. The CDR3 here is CASSLLGGLSSNQPQHF. DNA for the CDR3: TGTGCCAGCAGTTTATTAGGGGGTTTGAGTAGCAATCAGCCCCAGCATTTT.

The CDR3 here is CASRWTGVPNQPQHF. The CDR3 DNA sequence: TGTGCCAGTAGGTGGACAGGGGTTCCCAATCAGCCCCAGCATTTT. The gene calls are TRBV19 and TRBJ1-5, with 9 bases that match TRBD1. Germline V gene lookup returns CDR1 LNHDA and CDR2 SQIVND (reference sequence). V shed 6 bases, J shed 3 bases, and the junction held 6 bases outside the gene matches. The CDR3 totals 15 residues.

This chain joins TRBV28 and TRBJ1-3; 12 positions match TRBD1. The CDR3 spans 16 residues. The trim removed 3 bases at V and 9 bases at J, leaving 9 bases unmatched. From germline, CDR1 is MDHEN and CDR2 SYDVKM. CDR3 amino acids: CASSFWLPGQGATIYF. CDR3 nucleotide sequence: TGTGCCAGCAGTTTTTGGCTCCCGGGACAGGGGGCCACCATATATTTT. The full variable domain, its missing parts supplied by reference TRBV28 and TRBJ1-3, is DVKVTQSSRYLVKRTGEKVFLECVQDMDHENMFWYRQDPGLGLRLIYFSYDVKMKEKGDIPEGYSVSREKKERFSLILESASTNQTSMYLCASSFWLPGQGATIYFGEGSWLTVV.

V usage is TRBV6-5 and J usage is TRBJ2-5, with 8 bases fitting TRBD1. Germline V CDR1 and CDR2: MNHEY, SVGAGI. The CDR3 is 16 amino acids. J gave up 1 base and V 0 bases, and 4 bases lay outside the gene matches. The CDR3, as DNA: TGTGCCAGCAGTTACTCGGATGGGACAGGCCAAGAGACCCAGTACTTC. It encodes CASSYSDGTGQETQYF.

The chain uses TRBV6-5 and TRBJ1-2; D unclear. Trimming removed 6 bases at V and 5 bases at J, with 13 bases between. The CDR3 has 13 residues. CDR1 and CDR2 from the germline V gene are MNHEY and SVGAGI. The CDR3 region has the DNA TGTGCCAGCAGGATAACAGCCGAATATGGCTACACCTTC. Translated: CASRITAEYGYTF.

The chain couples TRBV6-5 to TRBJ1-3, with 9 bases matching TRBD1. CDR1 is MNHEY, CDR2 SVGAGI, per germline. With 2 bases clipped from V and 0 bases from J, the junction kept 2 bases outside the gene matches. The CDR3 is 16 amino acids. For the CDR3, the DNA is TGTGCCAGCAGTTACGGGACAGGGACCTCTGGAAACACCATATATTTT. Its protein product is CASSYGTGTSGNTIYF.

V is TRBV11-3 and J is TRBJ1-1, with a possible D match to TRBD1 (5 bases). The ends were cut back, 7 bases at V and 1 base at J, with 22 bases in the middle. There are 17 residues in the CDR3. Germline V gene lookup returns CDR1 SGHNT and CDR2 YENEEA. CDR3: CASTWAAGQAENTEAFF. DNA of the CDR3: TGTGCCAGCACATGGGCCGCAGGGCAGGCCGAGAACACTGAAGCTTTCTTT.

V and J are TRBV6-5 and TRBJ2-1; the D gene is possibly TRBD1 (5 bases). V was cut by 2 bases and J by 5 bases, with 13 bases left in between. CDR3 size: 15 residues. Looked up from germline, CDR1 is MNHEY and CDR2 is SVGAGI. CDR3 amino acids: CASSYGAEKNNEQFF. For the CDR3, the DNA is TGTGCCAGCAGTTACGGGGCGGAAAAAAACAATGAGCAGTTCTTC.

The V and J genes are TRBV30 and TRBJ1-1, with 7 bases lining up with TRBD1. CDR3 size: 14 residues. V was clipped by 3 bases and J by 1 base; unmatched bases: 5. Germline CDR1 is GTSNPN and CDR2 is SVGIG (reference sequence). The CDR3 reads CAWSPDRTNTEAFF. DNA for the CDR3: TGTGCCTGGAGCCCGGACAGGACGAACACTGAAGCTTTCTTT.